A single sample gave rise to the 18 T cell receptor beta chains below, sequenced in a study of blood T cells in healthy people across ages. Primers used in a second PCR of about 7 to 12 cycles were a sample-barcoded 5' primer and a J-beta primer mix. One entry per CDR3 protein, called by TCRdb with MiXCR from the 5' RACE reads. The sample yields hundreds of thousands of distinct CDR3 sequences, 25% to 35% seen once. Material for sequencing was blood. All receptors derive from a woman of 80 years or more in good health.

A few counts support this clonotype. One junction end disagrees with the germline gene, perhaps due to a read error. The chain carries TRBV5-1 and TRBJ1-6; D not resolved. Per germline, CDR1 SGHRS and CDR2 YFSETQ. This CDR3 comprises 18 residues. The CDR3 coding sequence is TGCGCCAGCAGCTTGGTATCTGTGGGAACTGAGGTGGATTCACCCCCCCACTTT. Its protein product is CASSLVSVGTEVDSPPHF.

The sample holds many counts of this clonotype. With a much larger clone just one base away, this may be a read error. The V gene is TRBV7-2, the J gene TRBJ2-1, with 12 bases identical to TRBD2. The J call may be in error: the DNA end matches TRBJ2-7 better. Germline loops: CDR1 SGHTA, CDR2 FQGNSA. CDR3 length: 16 amino acids. The CDR3 loop reads CASSTASGGAHNEQYF. DNA of the CDR3: TGTGCCAGCAGCACAGCTAGCGGGGGGGCCCACAATGAGCAGTACTTC.

For this clonotype: A much larger clone sits a single nucleotide away, making a read error possible. This CDR3 reads CTSSRSSYNSPLHF. The CDR3 DNA sequence: TGTACCAGCAGCCGGAGCTCCTATAATTCACCCCTCCACTTT. The chain uses TRBV14 and TRBJ1-6; unclear D gene. The CDR3 is 14 amino acids. Germline V CDR1 and CDR2: SGHDN, FVKESK.

This clonotype was seen only once. CDR3 residues: CASRRSEREDEQFF. CDR3 bases: TGCGCCAGCAGGAGATCGGAGCGGGAGGATGAGCAGTTCTTC. The rearrangement joins TRBV4-1 to TRBJ2-1; 9 bases are a match to TRBD2. This CDR3 has 14 amino acids. Germline V lookup: CDR1 MGHRA, CDR2 YSYEKL. V gave up 6 bases and J gave up 8 bases; unmatched junction bases: 8.

A few counts support this clonotype. V gene TRBV27 combines with J gene TRBJ1-2, with 12 positions matching TRBD1. The CDR3 is 17 amino acids. Looked up from germline, CDR1 is MNHEY and CDR2 is SMNVEV (reference sequence). V shed 5 bases and J 4 bases; nucleotides not matched to a gene: 11. The CDR3 DNA follows: TGTGCCAGCAGTGCGTTGGGGGGACAGGGGGCTTTCTATGGCTACACCTTC. This gives the protein CASSALGGQGAFYGYTF.

The sample holds many counts of this clonotype. The V gene is TRBV20-1, the J gene TRBJ2-7; D is possibly TRBD2 (7 bases). The CDR3 length is 16 residues. Germline lookup yields CDR1 DFQATT and CDR2 SNEGSKA (reference sequence). The ends were cut back, 1 base at V and 3 bases at J, with 19 bases in the middle. The CDR3 loop reads CSARAEGGFNLYEQYF. The CDR3 nucleotides are TGCAGTGCTAGAGCGGAGGGGGGGTTTAATCTCTACGAGCAGTACTTC.

This clonotype was recorded a few times. Given a much more abundant clone one base away, this may be a read error. The J gene is TRBJ2-1, the V gene TRBV6-5; 12 bases are a match to TRBD2. The germline gives CDR1 MNHEY, CDR2 SVGAGI. The CDR3 length is 15 residues. The CDR3 is CASRRTSGANNERFF. CDR3 sequence (DNA): TGTGCCAGCAGAAGGACTAGCGGGGCCAACAATGAGCGGTTCTTC.

There are many counts of this clonotype. The chain carries TRBV6-6 and TRBJ1-4; 7 positions match TRBD1. V gave up 8 bases and J gave up 7 bases; unmatched junction bases: 7. Looked up from germline, CDR1 is MNHNY and CDR2 is SVGAGI (reference sequence). The CDR3 is made up of 13 amino acids. The CDR3 here is CASGQNRGEKLFF. As DNA, the CDR3 is TGTGCCAGCGGCCAGAACAGGGGTGAAAAACTGTTTTTT.

This chain connects TRBV6-6 to TRBJ2-2, with TRBD1 identical over 8 bases. Per the germline V gene, CDR1 is MNHNY and CDR2 is SVGAGI (reference sequence). The CDR3 length is 16 residues. The junction had 6 bases not matched to a gene; V was cut back by 5 bases and J by 1 base. The CDR3 loop reads CASSTAGTGNTGELFF. CDR3 bases: TGTGCCAGCAGTACGGCCGGGACAGGGAACACCGGGGAGCTGTTTTTT.

As to this clonotype: The junction does not match germline at one end; this may be a read error. The chain recombines TRBV6-2 or TRBV6-3 with TRBJ2-3, with 8 bases fitting TRBD1. Per germline, CDR1 MNHEY and CDR2 SVGEGT. This CDR3 is 16 amino acids long. The CDR3: CASSAPGQGAADAQYF. The CDR3 DNA reads as TGTGCCAGCTCCGCCCCGGGGCAGGGGGCGGCAGATGCGCAGTATTTT.

The J gene is TRBJ2-1, the V gene TRBV7-9; D unclear. Germline loops: CDR1 SEHNR, CDR2 FQNEAQ (reference sequence). The ends were cut back, 1 base at V and 0 bases at J, with 10 bases in the middle. CDR3 length equals 16 residues. CDR3 nucleotides: TGTGCCAGCAGCTTAGTGGCCCTGAGCTCCTACAATGAGCAGTTCTTC. The encoded protein is CASSLVALSSYNEQFF.

In its sample, this clonotype was seen many times. This sequence joins TRBV4-1 and TRBJ1-1, with D maybe TRBD1 (5 bases). The germline CDR1 and CDR2 sequences are MGHRA and YSYEKL. V lost 5 bases and J lost 5, with 15 bases in between. The CDR3 loop spans 14 amino acids. The CDR3 loop is CASSGGTPGTEAFF. The CDR3 DNA is TGCGCCAGCAGCGGCGGGACCCCGGGGACTGAAGCTTTCTTT.

This clonotype came up many times. The junction shows a germline mismatch at one end, possibly a read error. V and J are TRBV7-9 and TRBJ1-2; D is uncertain. The germline gives CDR1 SEHNR, CDR2 FQNEAQ (reference sequence). This CDR3 is 12 amino acids long. Here the CDR3 reads CASSLDNYGYTF. The CDR3 DNA is TGCGCCAGCAGCTTGGACAACTATGGCTACACCTTC.

The CDR3 DNA is TGTGCCAGCAGCTTGGCGGGGGTCAGTGGCACTGAAGCTTTCTTT. Residues: CASSLAGVSGTEAFF. The chain combines TRBV5-6 with TRBJ1-1; D might be TRBD1 (5 bases). Trimming cost V 0 bases and J 4 bases, with 13 bases left between them. CDR1 is SGHDT, CDR2 YYEEEE, per germline. The CDR3 spans 15 residues. The whole variable domain, remainder taken from reference TRBV5-6 and TRBJ1-1, is DAGVTQSPTHLIKTRGQQVTLRCSPKSGHDTVSWYQQALGQGPQFIFQYYEEEERQRGNFPDRFSGHQFPNYSSELNVNALLLGDSALYLCASSLAGVSGTEAFFGQGTRLTVV.

This clonotype was observed many times. V and J are TRBV9 and TRBJ1-5, with D possibly matching TRBD1 (5 bases). Deletions cut 5 bases from V and 4 bases from J, with 16 bases between. Germline V gene data show CDR1 as SGDLS and CDR2 as YYNGEE. This CDR3 spans 15 amino acids. CDR3 residues: CASSIDGTTNQPQHF. The CDR3 coding sequence is TGTGCCAGCAGTATCGACGGGACGACAAATCAGCCCCAGCATTTT.

Turning to this clonotype: A read error may account for a junction end that differs from germline. The chain couples TRBV30 to TRBJ1-6; the D is unclear. Germline loops: CDR1 GTSNPN, CDR2 SVGIG (reference sequence). CDR3 length equals 12 residues. CDR3 bases: TGTGCCTGGAGTGGTTGGAATTCACCCCCCCACTTT. Encoded protein: CAWSGWNSPPHF.

The J gene is TRBJ1-5, the V gene TRBV20-1; possibly TRBD1 for D (5 bases). V shed 0 bases and J shed 7 bases, with 10 bases lying between them. Germline lookup yields CDR1 DFQATT and CDR2 SNEGSKA (reference sequence). This CDR3 region has 13 residues. CDR3 in amino acids: CSARDSRDQPQHF. The CDR3 DNA is TGCAGTGCTAGAGATTCGAGGGACCAGCCCCAGCATTTT.

There are a few counts of this clonotype. The chain employs TRBV3-1 and TRBJ1-4, with a tentative D call TRBD1 (5 bases). The CDR3 has 15 residues. V was trimmed by 1 base and J by 8 bases, leaving 14 bases between them. Looked up from germline, CDR1 is LGHDT and CDR2 is YNNKEL (reference sequence). The CDR3 nucleotides read TGTGCCAGCAGCCAAGTAATGGCAGGGCGAGAAAAACTGTTTTTT. As protein: CASSQVMAGREKLFF.